This T cell receptor beta chain was captured by sequencing in a study of T cells in pancreatic ductal adenocarcinoma. Assay used: immunoSEQ multiplex PCR; TCRdb lists only in-frame clones, some missing. In the table there are some 16,000 clones, under 95% of which are singletons. No neoadjuvant therapy was given to the selected pancreatic ductal adenocarcinoma patients before their surgery. The V gene lost 0 bases and the J gene lost 4 bases, with 13 bases spanning the gap. The CDR3 is 16 residues long. The germline V gene encodes CDR1 SNHLY and CDR2 FYNNEI. This sequence joins TRBV2 and TRBJ1-5, with D possibly being TRBD1 (5 bases). The receptor was isolated from a human donor with pancreatic ductal adenocarcinoma. Sequencing was done on a sample of PBMCs. The CDR3 region is CASSEAQGRLNQPQHF. The CDR3 DNA reads TGTGCCAGCAGTGAAGCGCAGGGACGGCTTAATCAGCCCCAGCATTTT.